The following is a T cell receptor (beta chain) sequence with its context. Trimming pared 5 bases from V and 7 bases from J, leaving 9 bases between. The CDR3 covers 12 residues. Germline V CDR1 and CDR2: LNHDA, SQIVND (reference sequence). This sample is part of a study of blood T cell repertoires in COVID-19. Only in-frame clones appear in the TCRdb table, and some are missing; sequencing was by immunoSEQ multiplex PCR. The data hold about 380,000 clones, with about 90% observed a single time. The sequence derives from a man aged 25 to 45 who had recovered from COVID-19. The material sequenced was PBMCs or T cells enriched from blood (not recorded which). The chain recombines TRBV19 with TRBJ1-3, with no clear D. The CDR3, as DNA: TGTGCCAGTAGTCCCAGTTCCAACACCATATATTTT. Translating gives CASSPSSNTIYF.